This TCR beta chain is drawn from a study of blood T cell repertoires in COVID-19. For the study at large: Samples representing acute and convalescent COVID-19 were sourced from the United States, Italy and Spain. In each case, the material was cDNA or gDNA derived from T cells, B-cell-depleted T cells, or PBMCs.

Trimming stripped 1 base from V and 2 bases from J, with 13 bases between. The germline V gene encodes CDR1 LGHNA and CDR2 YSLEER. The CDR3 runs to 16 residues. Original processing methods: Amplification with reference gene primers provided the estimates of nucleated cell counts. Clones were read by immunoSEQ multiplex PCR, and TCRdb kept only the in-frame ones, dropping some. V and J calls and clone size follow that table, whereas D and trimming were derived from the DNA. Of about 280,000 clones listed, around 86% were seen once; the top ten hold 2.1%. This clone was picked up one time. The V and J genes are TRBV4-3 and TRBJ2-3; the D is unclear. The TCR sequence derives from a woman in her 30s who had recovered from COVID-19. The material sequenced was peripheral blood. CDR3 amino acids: CASSQAAGPNTDTQYF. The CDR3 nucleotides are TGCGCCAGCAGCCAAGCAGCAGGCCCTAACACAGATACGCAGTATTTT.